This TCR beta chain derives from a study of blood T cell repertoires in COVID-19. Across the study: COVID-19 samples from acute and convalescent phases originated in the United States, Italy and Spain. In each case, the material was cDNA or gDNA derived from T cells, B-cell-depleted T cells, or PBMCs.

The CDR3 covers 14 residues. The junction had 3 bases not matched to a gene; V was cut back by 6 bases and J by 0 bases. Germline V gene lookup returns CDR1 MNHEY and CDR2 SVGAGI. As handled by the study authors: Reference gene primer amplification in the assay estimated nucleated cell counts. Clones were read by immunoSEQ multiplex PCR, and TCRdb kept only the in-frame ones, dropping some. That table supplies the V and J calls and clone size; D and trimming were determined from the DNA. The data hold hundreds of thousands of clones, with around 90% observed a single time. This clonotype originated in a woman aged 18-29 years who had recovered from COVID-19. J is TRBJ2-5 and V is TRBV6-5; 8 nucleotides line up with TRBD2. What was sequenced was peripheral blood. The CDR3 loop is CASRGLGYQETQYF. CDR3 in DNA: TGTGCCAGCAGGGGACTAGGGTACCAAGAGACCCAGTACTTC.